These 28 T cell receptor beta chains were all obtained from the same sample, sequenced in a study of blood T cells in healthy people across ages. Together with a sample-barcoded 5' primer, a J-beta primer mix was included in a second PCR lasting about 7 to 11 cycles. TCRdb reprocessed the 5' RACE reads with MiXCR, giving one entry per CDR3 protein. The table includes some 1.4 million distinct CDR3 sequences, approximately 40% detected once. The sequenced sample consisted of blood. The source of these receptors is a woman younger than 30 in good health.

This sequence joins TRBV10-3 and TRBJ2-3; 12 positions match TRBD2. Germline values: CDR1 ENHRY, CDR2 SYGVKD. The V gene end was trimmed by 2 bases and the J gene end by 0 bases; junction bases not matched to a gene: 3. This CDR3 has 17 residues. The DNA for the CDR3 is TGTGCCATCAGTGAGGGGACTAGCGGGCCCAGCACAGATACGCAGTATTTT. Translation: CAISEGTSGPSTDTQYF.

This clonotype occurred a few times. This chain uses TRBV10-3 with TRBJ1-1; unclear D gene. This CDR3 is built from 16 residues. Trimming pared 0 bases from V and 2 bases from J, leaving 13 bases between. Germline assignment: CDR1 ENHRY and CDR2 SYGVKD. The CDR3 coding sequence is TGTGCCATCAGTGAGTCTCCCGGTCAGCTCAACACTGAAGCTTTCTTT. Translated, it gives CAISESPGQLNTEAFF.

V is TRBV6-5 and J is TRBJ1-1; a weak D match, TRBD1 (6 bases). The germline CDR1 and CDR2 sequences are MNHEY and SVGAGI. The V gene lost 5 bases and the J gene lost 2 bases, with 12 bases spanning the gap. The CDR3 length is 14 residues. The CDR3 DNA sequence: TGTGCCAGCAGTCGGACAGCATCAAACACTGAAGCTTTCTTT. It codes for CASSRTASNTEAFF.

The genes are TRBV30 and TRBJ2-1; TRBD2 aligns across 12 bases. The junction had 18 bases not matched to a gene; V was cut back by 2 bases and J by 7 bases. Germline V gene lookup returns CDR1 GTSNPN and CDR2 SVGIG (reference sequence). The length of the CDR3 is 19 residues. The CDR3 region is CAWSSPRLAGELGLNEQFF. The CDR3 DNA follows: TGTGCCTGGAGTAGCCCCCGACTAGCGGGAGAGTTGGGTTTAAATGAGCAGTTCTTC.

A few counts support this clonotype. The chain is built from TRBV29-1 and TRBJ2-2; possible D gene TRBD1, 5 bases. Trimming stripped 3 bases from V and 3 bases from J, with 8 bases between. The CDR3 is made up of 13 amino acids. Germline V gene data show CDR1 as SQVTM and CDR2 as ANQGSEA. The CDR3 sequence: CSVDRAHTGELFF. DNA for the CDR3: TGCAGCGTTGACAGGGCTCACACCGGGGAGCTGTTTTTT.

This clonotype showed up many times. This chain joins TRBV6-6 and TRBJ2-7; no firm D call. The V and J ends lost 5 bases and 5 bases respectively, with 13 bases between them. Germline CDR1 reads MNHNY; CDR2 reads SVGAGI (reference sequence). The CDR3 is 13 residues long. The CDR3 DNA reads TGTGCCAGCAGTCTGACATTACCCCACGAGCAGTACTTC. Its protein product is CASSLTLPHEQYF.

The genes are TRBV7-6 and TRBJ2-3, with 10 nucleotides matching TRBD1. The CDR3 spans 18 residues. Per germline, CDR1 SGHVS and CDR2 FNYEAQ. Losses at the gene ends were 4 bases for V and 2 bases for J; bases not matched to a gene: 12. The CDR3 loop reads CASSSGRAGTGDTDTQYF. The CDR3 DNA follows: TGTGCCAGCAGCTCAGGCCGGGCCGGGACAGGGGACACAGATACGCAGTATTTT. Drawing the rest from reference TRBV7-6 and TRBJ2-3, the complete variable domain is GAGVSQSPRYKVTKRGQDVALRCDPISGHVSLYWYRQALGQGPEFLTYFNYEAQQDKSGLPNDRFSAERPEGSISTLTIQRTEQRDSAMYRCASSSGRAGTGDTDTQYFGPGTRLTVL.

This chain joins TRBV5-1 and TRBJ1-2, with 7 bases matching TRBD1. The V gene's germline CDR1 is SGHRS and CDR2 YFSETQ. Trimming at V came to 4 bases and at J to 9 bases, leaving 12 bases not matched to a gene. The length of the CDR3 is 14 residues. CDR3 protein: CASSQGGRGYSYTF. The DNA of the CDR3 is TGCGCCAGCAGCCAGGGGGGTCGGGGTTACAGCTACACCTTC.

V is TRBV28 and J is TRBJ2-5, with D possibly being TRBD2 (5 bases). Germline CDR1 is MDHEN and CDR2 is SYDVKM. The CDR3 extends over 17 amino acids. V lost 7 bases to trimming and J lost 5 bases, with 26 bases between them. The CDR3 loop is CASTPLGGSKQSETQYF. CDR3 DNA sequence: TGTGCCAGCACCCCACTCGGAGGTTCGAAGCAGTCGGAGACCCAGTACTTC.

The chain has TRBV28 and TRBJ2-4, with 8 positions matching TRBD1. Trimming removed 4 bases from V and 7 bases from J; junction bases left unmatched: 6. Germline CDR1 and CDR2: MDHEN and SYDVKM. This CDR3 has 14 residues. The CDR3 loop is CASSYTTGVNIQYF. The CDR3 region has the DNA TGTGCCAGCAGTTACACGACAGGGGTGAACATTCAGTACTTC.

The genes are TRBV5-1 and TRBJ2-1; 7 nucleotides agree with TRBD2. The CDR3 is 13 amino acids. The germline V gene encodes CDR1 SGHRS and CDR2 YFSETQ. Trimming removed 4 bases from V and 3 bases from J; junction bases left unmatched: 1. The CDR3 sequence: CASSGGDYNEQFF. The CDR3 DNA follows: TGCGCCAGCAGCGGGGGGGACTACAATGAGCAGTTCTTC.

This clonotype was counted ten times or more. DNA for the CDR3: TGTGCCAGCAGTACGACGGCACAGCAGTACTTC. Residues: CASSTTAQQYF. The chain uses TRBV28 and TRBJ2-5; D ambiguous. The CDR3 runs 11 residues. V dropped 5 bases and J dropped 11 bases, with 12 bases sitting between them. Per germline, CDR1 MDHEN and CDR2 SYDVKM.

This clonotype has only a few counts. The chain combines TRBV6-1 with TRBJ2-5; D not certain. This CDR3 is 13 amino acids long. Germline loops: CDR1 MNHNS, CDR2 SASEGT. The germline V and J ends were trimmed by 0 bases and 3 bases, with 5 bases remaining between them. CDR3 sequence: CASSEAQKETQYF. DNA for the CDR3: TGTGCCAGCAGTGAAGCCCAAAAAGAGACCCAGTACTTC.

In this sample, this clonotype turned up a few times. This chain's CDR3 is CASSLDLTYNEQFF. The CDR3 coding sequence is TGTGCCAGCAGCTTAGACTTGACCTACAATGAGCAGTTCTTC. J is TRBJ2-1 and V is TRBV11-2; D gene uncertain. CDR1 and CDR2 from the germline V gene are SGHAT and FQNNGV. The ends were cut back, 0 bases at V and 2 bases at J, with 5 bases in the middle. This CDR3 contains 14 residues.

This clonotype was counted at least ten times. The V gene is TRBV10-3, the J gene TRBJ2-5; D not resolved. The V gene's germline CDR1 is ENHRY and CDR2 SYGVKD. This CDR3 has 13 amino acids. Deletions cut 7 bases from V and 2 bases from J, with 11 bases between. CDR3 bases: TGTGCCATCACAGCGCACCTACAAGAGACCCAGTACTTC. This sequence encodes CAITAHLQETQYF.

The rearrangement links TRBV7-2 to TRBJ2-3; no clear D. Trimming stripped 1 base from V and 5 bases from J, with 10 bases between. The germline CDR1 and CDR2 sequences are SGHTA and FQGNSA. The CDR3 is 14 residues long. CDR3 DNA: TGTGCCAGCAGCTTAGACGGCGGAGTAGATACGCAGTATTTT. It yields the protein CASSLDGGVDTQYF.

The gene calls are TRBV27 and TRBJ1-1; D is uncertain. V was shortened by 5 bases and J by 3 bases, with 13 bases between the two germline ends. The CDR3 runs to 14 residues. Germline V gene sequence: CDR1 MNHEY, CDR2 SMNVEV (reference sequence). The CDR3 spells CASSTTISHTEAFF. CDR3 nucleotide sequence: TGTGCCAGCAGTACGACAATCAGTCACACTGAAGCTTTCTTT.

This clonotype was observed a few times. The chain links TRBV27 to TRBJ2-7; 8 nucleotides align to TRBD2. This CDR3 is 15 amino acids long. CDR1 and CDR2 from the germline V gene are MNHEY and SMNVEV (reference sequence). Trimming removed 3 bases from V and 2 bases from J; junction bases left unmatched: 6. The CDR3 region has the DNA TGTGCCAGCAGTTTTGGGGGGACTAGAGCCTACGAGCAGTACTTC. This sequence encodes CASSFGGTRAYEQYF.

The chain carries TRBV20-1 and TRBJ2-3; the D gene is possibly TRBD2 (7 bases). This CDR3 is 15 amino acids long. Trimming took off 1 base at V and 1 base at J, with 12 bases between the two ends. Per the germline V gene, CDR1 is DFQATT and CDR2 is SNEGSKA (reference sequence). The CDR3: CSARAAGAGTDTQYF. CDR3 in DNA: TGCAGTGCTAGAGCGGCGGGGGCTGGCACAGATACGCAGTATTTT.

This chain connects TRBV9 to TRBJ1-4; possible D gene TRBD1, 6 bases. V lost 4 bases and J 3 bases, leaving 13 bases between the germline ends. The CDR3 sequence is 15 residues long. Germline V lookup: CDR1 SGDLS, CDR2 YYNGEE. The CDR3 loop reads CASSPTGQPNEKLFF. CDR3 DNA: TGTGCCAGCAGCCCTACAGGACAGCCTAATGAAAAACTGTTTTTT.

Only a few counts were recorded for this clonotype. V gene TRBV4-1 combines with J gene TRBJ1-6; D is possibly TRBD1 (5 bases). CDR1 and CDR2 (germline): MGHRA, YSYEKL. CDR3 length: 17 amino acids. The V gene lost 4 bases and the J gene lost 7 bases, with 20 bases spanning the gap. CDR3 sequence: CASSPVGSGWFNSPLHF. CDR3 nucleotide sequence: TGCGCCAGCAGCCCCGTCGGTTCAGGGTGGTTCAATTCACCCCTCCACTTT.

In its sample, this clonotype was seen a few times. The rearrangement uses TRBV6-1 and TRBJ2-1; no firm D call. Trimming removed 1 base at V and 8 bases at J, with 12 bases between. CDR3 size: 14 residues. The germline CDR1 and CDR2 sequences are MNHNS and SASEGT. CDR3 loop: CASSEGTGWDEQFF. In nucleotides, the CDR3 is TGTGCCAGCAGTGAAGGGACCGGATGGGATGAGCAGTTCTTC.

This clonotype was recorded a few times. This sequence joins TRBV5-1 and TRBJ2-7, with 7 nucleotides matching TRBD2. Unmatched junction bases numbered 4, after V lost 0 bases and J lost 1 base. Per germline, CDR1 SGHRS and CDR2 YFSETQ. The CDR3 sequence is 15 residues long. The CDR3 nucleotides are TGCGCCAGCAGCTTGGGGGAGGGAGTTTCCTACGAGCAGTACTTC. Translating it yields CASSLGEGVSYEQYF.

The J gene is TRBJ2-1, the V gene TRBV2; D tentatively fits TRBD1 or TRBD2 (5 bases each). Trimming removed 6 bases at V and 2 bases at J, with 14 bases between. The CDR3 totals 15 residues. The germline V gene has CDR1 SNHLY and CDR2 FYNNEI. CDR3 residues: CASRRDEGTYNEQFF. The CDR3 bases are TGTGCCAGCAGGAGGGACGAGGGGACCTACAATGAGCAGTTCTTC. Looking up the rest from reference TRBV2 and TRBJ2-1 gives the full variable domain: EPEVTQTPSHQVTQMGQEVILRCVPISNHLYFYWYRQILGQKVEFLVSFYNNEISEKSEIFDDQFSVERPDGSNFTLKIRSTKLEDSAMYFCASRRDEGTYNEQFFGPGTRLTVL.

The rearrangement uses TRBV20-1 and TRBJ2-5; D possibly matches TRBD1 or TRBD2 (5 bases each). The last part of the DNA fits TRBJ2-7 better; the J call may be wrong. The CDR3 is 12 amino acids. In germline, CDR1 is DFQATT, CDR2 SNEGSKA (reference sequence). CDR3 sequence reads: CSAGPRGYEQYF. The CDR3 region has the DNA TGCAGTGCGGGACCTCGGGGCTACGAGCAGTACTTC.

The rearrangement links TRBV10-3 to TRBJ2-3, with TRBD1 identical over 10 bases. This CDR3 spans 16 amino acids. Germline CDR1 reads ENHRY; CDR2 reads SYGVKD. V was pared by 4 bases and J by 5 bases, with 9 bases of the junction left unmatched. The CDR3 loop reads CAISGGDRGLGDTQYF. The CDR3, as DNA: TGTGCCATCAGTGGGGGAGACAGGGGGCTAGGAGATACGCAGTATTTT.

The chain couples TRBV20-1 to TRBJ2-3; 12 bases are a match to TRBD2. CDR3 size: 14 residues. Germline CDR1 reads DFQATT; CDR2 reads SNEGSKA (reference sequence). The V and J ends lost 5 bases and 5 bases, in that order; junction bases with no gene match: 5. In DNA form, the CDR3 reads TGCAGTGCTGCGGGACTAGCGGGCGTAGATACGCAGTATTTT. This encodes CSAAGLAGVDTQYF.

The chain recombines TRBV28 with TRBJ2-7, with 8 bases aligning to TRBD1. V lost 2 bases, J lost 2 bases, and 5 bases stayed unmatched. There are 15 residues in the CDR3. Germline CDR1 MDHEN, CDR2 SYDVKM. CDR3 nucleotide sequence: TGTGCCAGCAGTTTAAGCCAGGGGGCAGCCTACGAGCAGTACTTC. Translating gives CASSLSQGAAYEQYF.